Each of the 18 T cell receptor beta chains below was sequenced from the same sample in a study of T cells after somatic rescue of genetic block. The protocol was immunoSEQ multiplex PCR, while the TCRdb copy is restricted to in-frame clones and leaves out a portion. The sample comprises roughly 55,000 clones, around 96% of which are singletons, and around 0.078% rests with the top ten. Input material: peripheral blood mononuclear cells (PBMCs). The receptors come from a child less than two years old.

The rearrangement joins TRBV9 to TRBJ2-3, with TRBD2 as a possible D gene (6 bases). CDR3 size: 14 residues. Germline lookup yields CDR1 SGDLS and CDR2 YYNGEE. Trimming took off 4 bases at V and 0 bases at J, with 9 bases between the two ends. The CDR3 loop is CASSSSGSTDTQYF. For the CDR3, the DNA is TGTGCCAGCAGCTCAAGCGGGAGCACAGATACGCAGTATTTT.

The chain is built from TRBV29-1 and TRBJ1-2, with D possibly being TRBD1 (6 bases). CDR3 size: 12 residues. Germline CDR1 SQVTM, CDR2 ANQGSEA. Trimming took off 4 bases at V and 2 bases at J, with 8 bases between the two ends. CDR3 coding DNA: TGCAGCGTTGCCACAGGGAACTATGGCTACACCTTC. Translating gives CSVATGNYGYTF.

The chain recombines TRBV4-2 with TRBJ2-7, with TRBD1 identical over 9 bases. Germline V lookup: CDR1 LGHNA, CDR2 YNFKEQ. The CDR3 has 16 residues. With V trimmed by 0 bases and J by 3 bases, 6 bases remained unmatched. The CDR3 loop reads CASSQDRGQGGYEQYF. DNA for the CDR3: TGTGCCAGCAGCCAAGATCGGGGACAGGGAGGCTACGAGCAGTACTTC.

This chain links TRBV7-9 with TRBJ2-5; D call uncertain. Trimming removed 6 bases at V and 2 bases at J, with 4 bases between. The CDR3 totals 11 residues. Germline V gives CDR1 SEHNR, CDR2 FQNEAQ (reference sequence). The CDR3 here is CASSIQETQYF. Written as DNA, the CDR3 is TGTGCCAGCAGTATTCAAGAGACCCAGTACTTC.

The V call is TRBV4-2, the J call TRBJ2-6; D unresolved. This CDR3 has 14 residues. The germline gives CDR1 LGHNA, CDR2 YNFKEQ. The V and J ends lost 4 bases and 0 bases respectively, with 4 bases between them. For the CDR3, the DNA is TGTGCCAGCAGCCGCGGCTCTGGGGCCAACGTCCTGACTTTC. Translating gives CASSRGSGANVLTF.

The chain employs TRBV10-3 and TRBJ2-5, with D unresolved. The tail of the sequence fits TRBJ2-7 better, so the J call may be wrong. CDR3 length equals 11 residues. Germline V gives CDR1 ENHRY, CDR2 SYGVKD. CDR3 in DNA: TGTGCCATCAGTGACACCTACGAGCAGTACTTC. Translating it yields CAISDTYEQYF.

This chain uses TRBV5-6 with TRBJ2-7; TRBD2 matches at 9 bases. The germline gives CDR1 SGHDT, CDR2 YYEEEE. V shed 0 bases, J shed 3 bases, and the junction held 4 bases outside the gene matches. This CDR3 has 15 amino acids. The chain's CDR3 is CASSLELSGSYEQYF. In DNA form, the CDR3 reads TGTGCCAGCAGCTTGGAGCTTAGCGGGAGCTACGAGCAGTACTTC.

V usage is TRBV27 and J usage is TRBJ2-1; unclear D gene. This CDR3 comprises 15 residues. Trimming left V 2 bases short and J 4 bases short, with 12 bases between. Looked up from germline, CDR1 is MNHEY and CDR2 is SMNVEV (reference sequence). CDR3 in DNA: TGTGCCAGCAGTTTAACCGAGGATCTATACAATGAGCAGTTCTTC. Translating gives CASSLTEDLYNEQFF.

DNA of the CDR3: TGCGCCAGCAGCCAAGCACAGGATAACTATGGCTACACCTTC. Residues: CASSQAQDNYGYTF. The chain employs TRBV4-1 and TRBJ1-2; possible D gene TRBD1, 5 bases. Germline V gene sequence: CDR1 MGHRA, CDR2 YSYEKL. CDR3 length equals 14 residues. The V gene lost 1 base and the J gene lost 1 base, with 7 bases spanning the gap.

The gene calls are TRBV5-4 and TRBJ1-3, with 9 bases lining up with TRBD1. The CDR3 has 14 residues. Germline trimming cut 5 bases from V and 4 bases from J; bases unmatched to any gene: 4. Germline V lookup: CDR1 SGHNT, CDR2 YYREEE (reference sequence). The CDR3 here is CASRPQGAGNTIYF. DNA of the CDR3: TGTGCCAGCAGACCACAGGGGGCGGGAAACACCATATATTTT.

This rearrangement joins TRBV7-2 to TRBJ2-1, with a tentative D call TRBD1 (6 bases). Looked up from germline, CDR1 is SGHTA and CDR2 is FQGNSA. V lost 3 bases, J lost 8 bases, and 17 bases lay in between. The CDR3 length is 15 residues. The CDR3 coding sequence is TGTGCCAGCAGCTTGAACGCACAGGGCGGGCATGAGCAGTTCTTC. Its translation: CASSLNAQGGHEQFF.

The CDR3 DNA is TGTGCCAGTAGTATCAGACCGAGCGGCACTGAAGCTTTCTTT. Its protein product is CASSIRPSGTEAFF. The chain has TRBV19 and TRBJ1-1, with D hard to call. Trimming cost V 3 bases and J 4 bases, with 12 bases left between them. Germline CDR1 is LNHDA and CDR2 is SQIVND (reference sequence). The CDR3 loop spans 14 amino acids.

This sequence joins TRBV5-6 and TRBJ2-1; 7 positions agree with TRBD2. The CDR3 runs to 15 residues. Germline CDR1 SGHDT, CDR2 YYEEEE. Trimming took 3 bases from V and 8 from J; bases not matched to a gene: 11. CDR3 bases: TGTGCCAGCAGCTCCCTCCTGGGAGGGCCGTATGAGCAGTTCTTC. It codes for CASSSLLGGPYEQFF.

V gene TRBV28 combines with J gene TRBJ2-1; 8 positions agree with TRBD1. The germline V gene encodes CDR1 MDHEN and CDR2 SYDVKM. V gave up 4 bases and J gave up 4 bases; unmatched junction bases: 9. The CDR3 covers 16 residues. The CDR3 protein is CASSSDRDRPYNEQFF. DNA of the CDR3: TGTGCCAGCAGTTCAGACCGGGACAGGCCTTACAATGAGCAGTTCTTC.

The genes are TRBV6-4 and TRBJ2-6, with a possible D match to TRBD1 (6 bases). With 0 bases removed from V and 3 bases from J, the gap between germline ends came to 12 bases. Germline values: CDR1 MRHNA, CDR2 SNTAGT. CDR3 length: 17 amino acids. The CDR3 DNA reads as TGTGCCAGCAGTGACTCGCCCTACAGGGATGGGGCCAACGTCCTGACTTTC. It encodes CASSDSPYRDGANVLTF.

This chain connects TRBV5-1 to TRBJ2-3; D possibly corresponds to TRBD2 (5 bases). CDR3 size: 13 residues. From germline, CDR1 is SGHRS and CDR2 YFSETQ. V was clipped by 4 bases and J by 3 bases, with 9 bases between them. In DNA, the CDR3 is TGCGCCAGCAGCGGGAGACTTACAGATACGCAGTATTTT. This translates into CASSGRLTDTQYF.

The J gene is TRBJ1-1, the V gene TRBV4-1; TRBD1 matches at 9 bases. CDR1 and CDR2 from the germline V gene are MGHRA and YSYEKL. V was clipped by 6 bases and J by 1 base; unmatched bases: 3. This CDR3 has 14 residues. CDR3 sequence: CASSRQGGNTEAFF. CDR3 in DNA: TGCGCCAGCAGTCGACAGGGGGGGAACACTGAAGCTTTCTTT.

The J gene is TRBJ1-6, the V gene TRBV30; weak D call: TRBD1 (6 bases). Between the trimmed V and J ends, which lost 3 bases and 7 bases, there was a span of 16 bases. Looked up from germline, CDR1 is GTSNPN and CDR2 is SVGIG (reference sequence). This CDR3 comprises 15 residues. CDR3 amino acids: CAWRGKGGENSPLHF. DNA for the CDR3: TGTGCCTGGAGGGGGAAAGGGGGAGAAAATTCACCCCTCCACTTT. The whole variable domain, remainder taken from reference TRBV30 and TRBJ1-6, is SQTIHQWPATLVQPVGSPLSLECTVEGTSNPNLYWYRQAAGRGLQLLFYSVGIGQISSEVPQNLSASRPQDRQFILSSKKLLLSDSGFYLCAWRGKGGENSPLHFGNGTRLTVT.